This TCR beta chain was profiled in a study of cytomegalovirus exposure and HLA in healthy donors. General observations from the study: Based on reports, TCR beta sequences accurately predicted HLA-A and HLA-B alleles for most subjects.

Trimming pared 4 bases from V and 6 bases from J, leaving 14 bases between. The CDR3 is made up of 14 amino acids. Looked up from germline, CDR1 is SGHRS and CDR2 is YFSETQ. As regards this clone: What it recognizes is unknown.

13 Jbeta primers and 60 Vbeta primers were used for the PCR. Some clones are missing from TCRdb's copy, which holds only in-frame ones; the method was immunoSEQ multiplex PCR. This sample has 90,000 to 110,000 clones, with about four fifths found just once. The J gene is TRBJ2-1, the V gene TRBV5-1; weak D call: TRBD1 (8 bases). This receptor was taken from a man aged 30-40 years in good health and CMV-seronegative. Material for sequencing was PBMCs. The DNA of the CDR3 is TGCGCCAGCAGCCCGGACAGGGAGGGCAATGAGCAGTTCTTC. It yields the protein CASSPDREGNEQFF.